This T cell receptor (beta chain) comes out of a study of cytomegalovirus exposure and HLA in healthy donors. Study-level points and caveats: A cluster of highly shared sequence variants was likely a sequencing artifact. Across donors, presence/absence analyses took sequencing depth to be roughly uniform.

Of note for this clone: Its antigen is unknown.

The CDR3 runs 13 residues. V gave up 6 bases and J gave up 5 bases, with 13 bases separating them. Germline V gives CDR1 MNHEY, CDR2 SVGAGI. This PCR relied on a set of 60 Vbeta primers and 13 Jbeta primers. In the authors' methods: Per a later analysis, the number of unique TCR beta chains was about 80 million, of which about 11 million were shared. The table came from immunoSEQ multiplex PCR; TCRdb's copy has only in-frame clones and leaves some out. That table gives V, J and clone size, and the DNA gave D and trimming. The sample has about 130,000 clones, roughly three quarters seen once. Participants comprised healthy donors of bone marrow.

The sequence derives from a man younger than 40 in good health and CMV-seronegative. Specimen: PBMCs. The rearrangement joins TRBV6-5 to TRBJ1-2; possible D gene TRBD1, 5 bases. The CDR3 spells CASRPRGPYGYTF. In DNA form, the CDR3 reads TGTGCCAGCAGACCTAGGGGCCCTTATGGCTACACCTTC.